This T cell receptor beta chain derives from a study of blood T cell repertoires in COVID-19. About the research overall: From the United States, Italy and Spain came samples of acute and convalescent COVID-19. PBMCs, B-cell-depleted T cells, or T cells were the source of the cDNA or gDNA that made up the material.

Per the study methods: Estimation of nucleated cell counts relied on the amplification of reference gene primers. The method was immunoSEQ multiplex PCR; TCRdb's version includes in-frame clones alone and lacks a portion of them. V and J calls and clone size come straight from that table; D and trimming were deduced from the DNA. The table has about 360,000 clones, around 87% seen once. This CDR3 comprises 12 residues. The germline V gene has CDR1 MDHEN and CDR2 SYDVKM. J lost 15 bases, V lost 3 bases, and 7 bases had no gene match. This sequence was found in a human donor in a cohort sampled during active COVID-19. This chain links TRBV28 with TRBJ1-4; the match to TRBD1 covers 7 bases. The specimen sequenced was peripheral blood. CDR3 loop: CASSLDRQNLFF. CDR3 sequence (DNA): TGTGCCAGCAGTTTGGACAGGCAAAACTTGTTTTTT.